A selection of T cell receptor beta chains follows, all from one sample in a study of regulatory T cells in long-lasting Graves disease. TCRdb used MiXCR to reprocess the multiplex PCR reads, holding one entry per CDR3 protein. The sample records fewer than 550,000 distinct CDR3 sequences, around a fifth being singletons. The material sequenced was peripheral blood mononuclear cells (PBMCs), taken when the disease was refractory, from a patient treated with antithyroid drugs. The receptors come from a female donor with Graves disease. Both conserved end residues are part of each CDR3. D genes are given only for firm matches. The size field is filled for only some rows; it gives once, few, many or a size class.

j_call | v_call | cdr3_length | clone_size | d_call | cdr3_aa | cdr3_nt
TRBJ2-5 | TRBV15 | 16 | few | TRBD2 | CATSKERGAYQETQYF | TGTGCCACCAGCAAGGAGCGGGGGGCATACCAAGAGACCCAGTACTTC
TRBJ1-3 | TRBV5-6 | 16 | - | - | CASSLVGPNSGNTIYF | TGTGCCAGCAGCTTGGTGGGACCAAACTCTGGAAACACCATATATTTT
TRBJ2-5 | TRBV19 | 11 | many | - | CASSIRETQYF | TGTGCCAGTAGTATTCGGGAGACCCAGTACTTC
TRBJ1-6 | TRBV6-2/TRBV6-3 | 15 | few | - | CASSYSVVTNSPLHF | TGTGCCAGCAGTTACTCGGTAGTCACTAATTCACCCCTCCACTTT
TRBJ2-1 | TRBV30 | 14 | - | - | CAWTVRRSYNEQFF | TGTGCCTGGACGGTTCGGCGCTCCTACAATGAGCAGTTCTTC
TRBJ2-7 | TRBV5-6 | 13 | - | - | CASSYRGADEQYF | TGTGCCAGCAGCTACCGGGGCGCCGACGAGCAGTACTTC
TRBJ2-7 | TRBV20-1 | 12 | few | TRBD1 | CSGQGDGGEQYF | TGCAGTGGACAGGGGGATGGAGGCGAGCAGTACTTC
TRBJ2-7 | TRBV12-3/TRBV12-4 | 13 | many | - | CASSLGGAREQYF | TGTGCCAGCAGCCTAGGGGGGGCGAGGGAGCAGTACTTC
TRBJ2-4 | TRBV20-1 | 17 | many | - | CSARGEKGDLAKNIQYF | TGCAGTGCTAGAGGGGAAAAGGGGGATTTAGCCAAAAACATTCAGTACTTC
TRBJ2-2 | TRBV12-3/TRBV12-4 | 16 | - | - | CVSSPLWGFNTGELFF | TGTGTCAGCAGTCCCCTTTGGGGGTTCAACACCGGGGAGCTGTTTTTT
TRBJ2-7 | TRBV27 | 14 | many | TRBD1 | CASSQTGVRAKQYF | TGTGCCAGCAGCCAGACAGGGGTTAGGGCAAAGCAGTACTTC
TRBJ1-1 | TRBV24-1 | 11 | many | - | CATRQGTEAFF | TGTGCCACCAGGCAGGGCACTGAAGCTTTCTTT
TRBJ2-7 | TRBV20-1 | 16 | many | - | CSAREEFGDDPYEQYF | TGCAGTGCTAGAGAGGAGTTTGGAGACGATCCCTACGAGCAGTACTTC
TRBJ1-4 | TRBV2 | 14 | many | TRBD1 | CASSQTGLGEKLFF | TGTGCCAGCAGCCAGACAGGGTTAGGGGAAAAACTGTTTTTT
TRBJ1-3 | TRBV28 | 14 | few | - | CASGNPAYEDTIYF | TGTGCCAGCGGTAACCCCGCTTACGAGGACACCATATATTTT
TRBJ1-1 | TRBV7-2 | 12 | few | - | CASCYRGAEAFF | TGTGCCAGCTGCTATAGGGGGGCTGAAGCTTTCTTT
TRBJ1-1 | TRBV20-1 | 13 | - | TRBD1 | CSASDRADTEAFF | TGCAGTGCTTCGGACAGGGCGGACACTGAAGCTTTCTTT
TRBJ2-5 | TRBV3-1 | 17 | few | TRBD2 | CASSQDKSAGGFETQYF | TGTGCCAGCAGCCAAGATAAATCGGCGGGGGGTTTCGAGACCCAGTACTTC
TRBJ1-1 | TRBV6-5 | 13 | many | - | CASSYEGNTEAFF | TGTGCCAGCAGTTACGAGGGGAACACTGAAGCTTTCTTT
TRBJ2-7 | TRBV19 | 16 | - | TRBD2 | CASRPSGLANYYEQYF | TGTGCCAGTAGACCATCGGGACTAGCGAACTACTACGAGCAGTACTTC
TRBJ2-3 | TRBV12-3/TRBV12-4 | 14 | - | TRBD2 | CASRRAGGTDTQYF | TGTGCCAGCAGAAGAGCGGGAGGGACAGATACGCAGTATTTT
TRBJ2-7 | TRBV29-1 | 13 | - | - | CSVVGGFSYEQYF | TGCAGCGTTGTAGGTGGGTTCTCCTACGAGCAGTACTTC
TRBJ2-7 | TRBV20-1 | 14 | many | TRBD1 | CSARGTGLFYEQYF | TGCAGTGCTCGCGGGACAGGCCTTTTCTACGAGCAGTACTTC
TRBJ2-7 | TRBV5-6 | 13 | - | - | CASSLTVSYEQYF | TGTGCCAGCAGCTTGACTGTCTCCTACGAGCAGTACTTC
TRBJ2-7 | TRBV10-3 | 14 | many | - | CAISVQGGSYEQYF | TGTGCCATCAGTGTCCAGGGGGGGTCCTACGAGCAGTACTTC
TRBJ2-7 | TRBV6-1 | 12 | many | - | CASSEYHYEQYF | TGTGCCAGCAGTGAATACCATTACGAGCAGTACTTC
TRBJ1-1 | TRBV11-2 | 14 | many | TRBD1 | CASSPTGFGTEAFF | TGTGCCAGCAGCCCGACAGGGTTTGGCACTGAAGCTTTCTTT
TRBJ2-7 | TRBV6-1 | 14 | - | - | CASSDGGYLYEQYF | TGTGCCAGCAGTGACGGGGGTTACCTCTACGAGCAGTACTTC
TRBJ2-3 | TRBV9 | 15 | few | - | CASSPTLTSTDTQYF | TGTGCCAGCAGCCCGACTTTGACTAGCACAGATACGCAGTATTTT
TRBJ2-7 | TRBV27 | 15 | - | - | CASSLSGHGAYEQYF | TGTGCCAGCAGTTTATCCGGCCACGGAGCCTACGAGCAGTACTTC
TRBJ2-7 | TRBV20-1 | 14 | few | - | CSARGVGRSYEQYF | TGCAGTGCTAGAGGAGTCGGACGCTCCTACGAGCAGTACTTC
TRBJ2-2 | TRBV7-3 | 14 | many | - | CASSLPGGTGELFF | TGTGCCAGCAGCTTGCCCGGGGGCACCGGGGAGCTGTTTTTT
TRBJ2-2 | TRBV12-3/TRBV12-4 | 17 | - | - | CASSPSTGGSNTGELFF | TGTGCCAGCAGCCCCTCCACAGGAGGGTCTAACACCGGGGAGCTGTTTTTT
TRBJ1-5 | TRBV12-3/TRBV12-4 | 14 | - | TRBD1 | CASSPTGGDQPQHF | TGTGCCAGCAGTCCTACAGGGGGGGATCAGCCCCAGCATTTT
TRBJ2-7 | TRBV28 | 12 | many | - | CASTHPLAQQYF | TGTGCCAGCACTCACCCTCTTGCGCAGCAGTACTTC
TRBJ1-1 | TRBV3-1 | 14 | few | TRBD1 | CASSRQGVRTEAFF | TGTGCCAGCAGCCGCCAGGGGGTAAGAACTGAAGCTTTCTTT
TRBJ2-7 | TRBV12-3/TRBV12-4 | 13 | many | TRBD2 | CASKPSGTYEQYF | TGTGCCAGCAAACCTAGCGGGACCTACGAGCAGTACTTC
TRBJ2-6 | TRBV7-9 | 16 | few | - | CASSPTEGGGANVLTF | TGTGCCAGCAGCCCCACGGAGGGTGGTGGGGCCAACGTCCTGACTTTC
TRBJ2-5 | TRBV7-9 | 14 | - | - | CASSPLGELGTQYF | TGTGCCAGCAGCCCTCTTGGTGAGCTAGGGACCCAGTACTTC
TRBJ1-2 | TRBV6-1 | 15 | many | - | CASRPGQSGDYGYTF | TGTGCCAGCAGACCCGGACAGTCCGGTGACTATGGCTACACCTTC
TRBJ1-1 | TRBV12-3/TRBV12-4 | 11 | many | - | CASTVNTEAFF | TGTGCCAGCACGGTGAACACTGAAGCTTTCTTT
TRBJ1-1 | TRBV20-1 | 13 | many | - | CSALQGLGTEAFF | TGCAGTGCCCTCCAGGGGCTGGGAACTGAAGCTTTCTTT
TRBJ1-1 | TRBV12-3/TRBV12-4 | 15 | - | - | CASSFSAAGNTEAFF | TGTGCCAGCAGTTTTTCGGCAGCGGGGAACACTGAAGCTTTCTTT
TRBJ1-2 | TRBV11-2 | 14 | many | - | CASSLAHADYGYTF | TGTGCCAGCAGCTTAGCCCACGCAGACTATGGCTACACCTTC
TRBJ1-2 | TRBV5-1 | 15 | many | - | CASSLVSGKNYGYTF | TGCGCCAGCAGCTTGGTGTCCGGAAAGAACTATGGCTACACCTTC
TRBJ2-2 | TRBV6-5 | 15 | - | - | CASSYSAGEAGELFF | TGTGCCAGCAGTTACTCGGCAGGGGAGGCCGGGGAGCTGTTTTTT
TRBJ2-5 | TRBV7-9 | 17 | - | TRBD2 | CASSKGLAGVQGGTQYF | TGTGCCAGCAGCAAGGGACTAGCGGGAGTCCAAGGTGGGACCCAGTACTTC
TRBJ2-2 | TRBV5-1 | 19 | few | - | CASSLAPGLGHTNTGELFF | TGCGCCAGCAGCTTGGCCCCAGGCCTAGGACACACGAACACCGGGGAGCTGTTTTTT
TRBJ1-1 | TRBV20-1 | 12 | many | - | CSARDQGTEAFF | TGCAGTGCTAGAGATCAGGGAACTGAAGCTTTCTTT
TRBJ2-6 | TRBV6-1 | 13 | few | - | CASTGSGANVLTF | TGTGCCAGCACCGGCTCTGGGGCCAACGTCCTGACTTTC
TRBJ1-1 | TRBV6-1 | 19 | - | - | CASRLVSGRQTVWSTEAFF | TGTGCCAGCAGGTTGGTTTCCGGCCGCCAGACAGTTTGGTCCACTGAAGCTTTCTTT
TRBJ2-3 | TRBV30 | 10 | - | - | CAWSVNTQYF | TGTGCCTGGAGTGTGAATACGCAGTATTTT
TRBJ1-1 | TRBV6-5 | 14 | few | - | CASSYSQGMAEAFF | TGTGCCAGCAGTTACTCTCAGGGGATGGCTGAAGCTTTCTTT
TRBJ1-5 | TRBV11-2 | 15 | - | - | CASSLEHDGNQPQHF | TGTGCCAGCAGCCTAGAACATGATGGCAATCAGCCCCAGCATTTT
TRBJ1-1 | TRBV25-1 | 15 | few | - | CASSELGGSQGEAFF | TGTGCCAGCAGTGAATTAGGGGGGAGCCAGGGTGAAGCTTTCTTT